The clone carrying this T cell receptor beta chain appeared many times. Antigen unknown. Germline CDR1 is SGDLS and CDR2 is YYNGEE. Trimming removed 6 bases at V and 4 bases at J, with 16 bases between. The CDR3 extends over 15 amino acids. TCRdb reprocessed the 5' RACE reads with MiXCR, giving one entry per CDR3 protein. The sample holds tens of thousands of distinct CDR3 sequences, around a fifth seen once. These data come from a study of neurological immune-mediated disorders. Study outcomes and limitations: TCR clonal expansion peaked in HTLV-1-associated myelopathy patients and was lowest in multiple sclerosis patients. Because no CDR3 amino acid sequences were shared across subjects by expanded clones, private repertoires were suggested in all groups.

Noted time point: technical triplicate 3. The chain carries TRBV9 and TRBJ2-2; D is possibly TRBD1 or TRBD2 (7 bases each). The receptor comes from a man aged 55 to 70 with HTLV-1-associated myelopathy (HAM/TSP). Specimen: PBMCs. The CDR3 DNA reads TGTGCCAGCACTAACAGGGGCGGGGGCACCGGGGAGCTGTTTTTT. Its translation is CASTNRGGGTGELFF.